The text below deals with one TCR beta chain. As yet, its antigen is unknown. This CDR3 has 16 residues. Germline-derived CDR1 and CDR2 are SGHTA and FQGTGA. Trimming stripped 3 bases from V and 8 bases from J, with 20 bases between. The data stem from a study of long-term antiretroviral therapy in people with HIV. Study-wide points: Older ART regimens may have been in use when blood was drawn between about 2004 and 2017.

Survey level was the resolution at which the v3.0 immunoSEQ assay ran. The repertoire was sequenced with immunoSEQ multiplex PCR; TCRdb's copy has only in-frame clones and lacks some. The sample gives 11,000 or so clones, about four fifths of which show up once; around 15% is in the top ten. The starting material was unsorted PBMCs, obtained 1.2 years after starting antiretroviral therapy. This sequence was found in a man aged 35 to 55 with HIV. The V gene is TRBV7-3, the J gene TRBJ1-5; D is undetermined. DNA for the CDR3: TGTGCCAGCAGCTTGCGTGGACTAGCGGTCTCGGAGCCCCAGCATTTT. Amino acids: CASSLRGLAVSEPQHF.